Listed below are T cell receptor beta chains from one sample, sequenced in a study of beta chain features in type 1 diabetes. Using immunoSEQ multiplex PCR, the repertoire was profiled, and TCRdb retains in-frame clones only, with some absent. This sample has about half a million clones; 11% occur once, and the top ten carry 0.035% to 0.05%. Sequenced sample: naive CD4+ T cells from blood. These receptor sequences come from a woman in her late teens or twenties in good health. CDR3s leave out the opening cysteine and the closing phenylalanine or tryptophan. The order of the fields is J gene, V gene, clone size, CDR3 protein. Rows give clone size only sometimes, using once, few, many, or a class for an expanded clone.

j_call: TRBJ2-7
v_call: TRBV9
clone_size: few
cdr3_aa: ASSPGTSITYEQY

j_call: TRBJ2-6
v_call: TRBV18
clone_size: .
cdr3_aa: ASSPTTGAGANVLT

j_call: TRBJ2-5
v_call: TRBV6-6
clone_size: .
cdr3_aa: ASSYSTLGGETQY

j_call: TRBJ2-5
v_call: TRBV5-4
clone_size: .
cdr3_aa: ASTIGQQETQY

j_call: TRBJ2-3
v_call: TRBV29-1
clone_size: .
cdr3_aa: SGGQASTDTQY

j_call: TRBJ2-1
v_call: TRBV14
clone_size: few
cdr3_aa: ASSQAYEQF

j_call: TRBJ2-3
v_call: TRBV23-1
clone_size: few
cdr3_aa: ASSQSRAVPGDTQY

j_call: TRBJ1-2
v_call: TRBV29-1
clone_size: few
cdr3_aa: SVDDRGNGYT

j_call: TRBJ2-5
v_call: TRBV7-8
clone_size: .
cdr3_aa: ASTLTGGPQTQY

j_call: TRBJ2-1
v_call: TRBV15
clone_size: .
cdr3_aa: ATSSRQGVGDEQF

j_call: TRBJ2-3
v_call: TRBV5-4
clone_size: few
cdr3_aa: ASSLAGSTDTQY

j_call: TRBJ2-1
v_call: TRBV11-1
clone_size: .
cdr3_aa: ASRDRTRTYNEQF

j_call: TRBJ1-2
v_call: TRBV7-2
clone_size: .
cdr3_aa: ASSPQGGMGYT

j_call: TRBJ2-1
v_call: TRBV7-9
clone_size: few
cdr3_aa: ASSPPRGGSGYNEQF

j_call: TRBJ2-1
v_call: TRBV27
clone_size: .
cdr3_aa: ASSLWGLAGSYNEQF

j_call: TRBJ1-2
v_call: TRBV13
clone_size: .
cdr3_aa: ASSYTRDRPKTFT

j_call: TRBJ2-1
v_call: TRBV5-6
clone_size: few
cdr3_aa: ASSLRTSGYNEQF

j_call: TRBJ2-7
v_call: TRBV11-3
clone_size: few
cdr3_aa: ASSLGRDITYEQY

j_call: TRBJ2-7
v_call: TRBV6-1
clone_size: few
cdr3_aa: ASRTTITSYEQY

j_call: TRBJ1-4
v_call: TRBV29-1
clone_size: .
cdr3_aa: SVEDGSARLF

j_call: TRBJ2-5
v_call: TRBV11-1
clone_size: .
cdr3_aa: ASSFLQGTQY

j_call: TRBJ2-7
v_call: TRBV14
clone_size: .
cdr3_aa: ASSQGWGVAYEQY

j_call: TRBJ1-5
v_call: TRBV25-1
clone_size: few
cdr3_aa: ASSGTVNQPQH

j_call: TRBJ2-1
v_call: TRBV10-3
clone_size: .
cdr3_aa: AISAVSEYNEQF

j_call: TRBJ1-5
v_call: TRBV9
clone_size: few
cdr3_aa: ASSGTDGGPPQH